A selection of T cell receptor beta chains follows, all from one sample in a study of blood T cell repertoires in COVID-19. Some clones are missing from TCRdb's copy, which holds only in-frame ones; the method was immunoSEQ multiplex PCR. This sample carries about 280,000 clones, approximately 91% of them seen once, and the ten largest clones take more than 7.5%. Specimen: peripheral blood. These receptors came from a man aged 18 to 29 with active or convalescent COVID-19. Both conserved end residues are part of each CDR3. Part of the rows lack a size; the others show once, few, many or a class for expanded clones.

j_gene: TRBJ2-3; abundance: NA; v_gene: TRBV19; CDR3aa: CASSLSPSGLASSDTQYF
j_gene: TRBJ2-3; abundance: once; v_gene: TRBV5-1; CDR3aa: CASSFGRGAQGTQYF
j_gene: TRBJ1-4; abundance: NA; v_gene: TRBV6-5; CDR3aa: CARQGKTTNEKLFF
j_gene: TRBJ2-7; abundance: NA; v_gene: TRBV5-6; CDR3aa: CASSDQRDYEQYF
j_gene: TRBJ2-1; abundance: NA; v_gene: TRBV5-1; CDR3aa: CASSLQAGMTYNEQFF
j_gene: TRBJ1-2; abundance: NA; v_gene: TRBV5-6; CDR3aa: CASSLTGLVGYTF
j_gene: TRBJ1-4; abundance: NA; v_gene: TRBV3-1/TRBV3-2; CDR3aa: CASSQRRDYWGEKLFF
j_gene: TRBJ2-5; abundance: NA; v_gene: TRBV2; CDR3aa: CASSRGGEGTQYF
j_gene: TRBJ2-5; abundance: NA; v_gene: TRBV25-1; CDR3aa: CASSGVYRSRETQYF
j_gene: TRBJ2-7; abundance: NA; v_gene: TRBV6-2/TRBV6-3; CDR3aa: CASSRGGQGAGEQYF
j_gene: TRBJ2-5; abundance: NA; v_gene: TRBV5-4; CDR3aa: CASSPPGGGLQETQYF
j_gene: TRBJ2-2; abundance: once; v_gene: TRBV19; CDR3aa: CASSMGADTGELFF
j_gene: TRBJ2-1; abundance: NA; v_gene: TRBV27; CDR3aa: CASKELLYNEQFF
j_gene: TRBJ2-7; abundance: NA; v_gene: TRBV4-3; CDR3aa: CASSQERGTYEQYF
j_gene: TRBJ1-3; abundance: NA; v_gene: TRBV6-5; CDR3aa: CASARGPNGNTIYF
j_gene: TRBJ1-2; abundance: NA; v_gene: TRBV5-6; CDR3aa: CASSLETGPSGYTF
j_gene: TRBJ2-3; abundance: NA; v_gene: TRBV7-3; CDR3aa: CASRFSGANTDTQYF
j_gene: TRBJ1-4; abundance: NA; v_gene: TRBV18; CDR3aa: CASSGAATLNEKLFF
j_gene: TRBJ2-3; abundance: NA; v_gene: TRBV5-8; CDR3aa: CASSFGGFGTDTQYF
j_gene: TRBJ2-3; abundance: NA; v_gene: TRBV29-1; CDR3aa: CSVEGRLAGSADTQYF
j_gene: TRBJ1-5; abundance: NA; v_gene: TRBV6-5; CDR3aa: CASRDDSLHQPQHF
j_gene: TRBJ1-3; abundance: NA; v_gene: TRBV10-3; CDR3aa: CATYQGVGNTIYF
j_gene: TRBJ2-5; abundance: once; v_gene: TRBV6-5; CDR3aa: CASSQRRGTQYF
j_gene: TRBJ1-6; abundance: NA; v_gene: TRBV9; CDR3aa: CASSVVGGNSPLHF
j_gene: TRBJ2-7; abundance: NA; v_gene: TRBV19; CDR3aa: CASSPSRDSTYEQYF
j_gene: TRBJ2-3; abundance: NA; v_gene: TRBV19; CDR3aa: CASSSRASGAAGDTQYF
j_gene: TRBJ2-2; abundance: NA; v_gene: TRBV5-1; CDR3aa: CASSSTARTNTGELFF
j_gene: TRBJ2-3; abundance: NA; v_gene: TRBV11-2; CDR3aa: CASSLGGRTDTQYF
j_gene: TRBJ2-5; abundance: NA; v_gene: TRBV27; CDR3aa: CASKDGGETQYF
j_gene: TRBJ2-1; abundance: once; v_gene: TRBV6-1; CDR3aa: CASSETQGNEQFF
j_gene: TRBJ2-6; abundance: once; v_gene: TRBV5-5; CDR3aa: CASSERGNAGANVLTF
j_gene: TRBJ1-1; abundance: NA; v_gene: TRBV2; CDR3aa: CASTGQVNTEAFF
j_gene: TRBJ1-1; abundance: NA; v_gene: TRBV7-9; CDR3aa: CASSLGGSKTEAFF
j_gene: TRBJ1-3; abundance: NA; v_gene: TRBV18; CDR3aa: CASSPYGTLGLSGNTIYF
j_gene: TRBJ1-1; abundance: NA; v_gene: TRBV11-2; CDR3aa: CASSPNLGGAFF
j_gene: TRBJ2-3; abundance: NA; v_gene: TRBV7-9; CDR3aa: CASSFQGTSSTDTQYF
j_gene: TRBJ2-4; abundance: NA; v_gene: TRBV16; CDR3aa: CASSHPRGDKNIQYF
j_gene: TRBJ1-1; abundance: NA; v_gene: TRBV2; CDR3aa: CASSREQGHTEAFF
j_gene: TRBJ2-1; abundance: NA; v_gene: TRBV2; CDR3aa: CASSEDSFPYNEQFF
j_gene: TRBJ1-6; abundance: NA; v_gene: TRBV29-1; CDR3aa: CSVQGTANSPLHF
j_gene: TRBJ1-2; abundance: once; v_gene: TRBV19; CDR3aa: CASTPMDRTRDGYTF
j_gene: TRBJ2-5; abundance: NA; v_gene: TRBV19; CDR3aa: CASSGGDRVETQYF
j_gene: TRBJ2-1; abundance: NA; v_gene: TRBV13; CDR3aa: CASSLGTTIYNEQFF